This T cell receptor beta chain was sequenced for a study of cytomegalovirus exposure and HLA in healthy donors. Turning to the study itself: Per a later analysis, the roughly 670 first-cohort and 120 validation repertoires shared one platform.

The CDR3 covers 13 residues. Germline values: CDR1 SGDLS, CDR2 YYNGEE. Trimming removed 0 bases at V and 3 bases at J, with 7 bases between. Profiling relied on immunoSEQ multiplex PCR, and the TCRdb table lists in-frame clones only, not all of them. Of over 150,000 clones in the sample, around 88% were seen once. Study outcomes and limitations: Despite most TCR sequences being rare, some public TCRs occurred in many donors. In vitro assays verified that a few CMV-associated chains recognized CMV antigens specifically. The study designated 164 TCR beta chains cytomegalovirus-associated.

As regards this clone: Its antigen is not known.

Sequencing was carried out using PBMCs. This chain joins TRBV9 and TRBJ2-7; D is unresolved. The clonotype originates from a man between 18 and 29 years old in good health and CMV-seropositive. CDR3 residues: CASSVGASYEQYF. The CDR3 DNA follows: TGTGCCAGCAGCGTAGGGGCGAGCTACGAGCAGTACTTC.